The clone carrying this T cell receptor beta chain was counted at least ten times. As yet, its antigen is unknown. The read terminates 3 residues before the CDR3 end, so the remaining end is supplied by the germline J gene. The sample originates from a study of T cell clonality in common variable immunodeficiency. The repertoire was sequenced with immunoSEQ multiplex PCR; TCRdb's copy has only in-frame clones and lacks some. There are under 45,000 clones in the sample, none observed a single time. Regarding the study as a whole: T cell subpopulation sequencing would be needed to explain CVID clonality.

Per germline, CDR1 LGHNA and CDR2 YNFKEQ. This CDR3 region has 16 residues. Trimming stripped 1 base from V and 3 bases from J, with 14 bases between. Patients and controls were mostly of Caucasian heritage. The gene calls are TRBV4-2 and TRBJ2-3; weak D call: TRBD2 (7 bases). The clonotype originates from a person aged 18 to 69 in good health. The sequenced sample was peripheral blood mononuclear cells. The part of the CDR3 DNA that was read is TGTGCCAGCAGCCAAGGTCAGGGAGGGGGAACAGATACG. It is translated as CASSQGQGGGTDT. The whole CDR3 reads CASSQGQGGGTDTQYF.